These T cell receptor beta chains were read from a single sample in a study of T cell repertoires in cytomegalovirus infection. The antigens these receptors bind are not known. Each CDR3 protein is one row after TCRdb ran MiXCR on the reads. The sample has a few hundred thousand distinct CDR3 sequences; around a third are singletons. The sample in question was cultured PBMCs, obtained from culture after CMV antigen stimulation. These receptor sequences come from a human donor in good health (CMV status not recorded). Some clones in this sample may be carry-over from other donors' samples. Each CDR3 is given with its conserved first and last residue.

CDR3	J	V
CASSEQSYEQYF	TRBJ2-7	TRBV25-1
CAISESIGTDTQYF	TRBJ2-3	TRBV10-3
CATKLGGENRNQPQHF	TRBJ1-5	TRBV28
CASSFVLSTALNYGYTF	TRBJ1-2	TRBV7-6
CASSQNSASFGTQYF	TRBJ2-3	TRBV25-1
CASSLEAVRTGETQYF	TRBJ2-5	TRBV11-2
CSVLLREFQFF	TRBJ2-1	TRBV29-1
CASSLRGGGRSEQFF	TRBJ2-1	TRBV7-2
CASSPRDGLRRSGGGYNEQFF	TRBJ2-1	TRBV12-3/TRBV12-4
CASSPQGTGSKFAEAFF	TRBJ1-1	TRBV7-2
CSAPAGSGMIGGSEQFF	TRBJ2-1	TRBV20-1
CASSYSPAVAFGANVLTF	TRBJ2-6	TRBV6-2/TRBV6-3
CASSRTGTRSLNEQFF	TRBJ2-1	TRBV28
CAWSRGLALDNEQFF	TRBJ2-1	TRBV30
CASSYPTGELFF	TRBJ2-2	TRBV6-2/TRBV6-3
CASSQRGINEQFF	TRBJ2-1	TRBV4-3
CASSSRGGTGELFF	TRBJ2-2	TRBV7-9
CASSGPGLAENYNEQFF	TRBJ2-1	TRBV7-8
CASSLAARNTEAFF	TRBJ1-1	TRBV7-2
CASSSPGNNQPQHF	TRBJ1-5	TRBV6-6
CSVGGTSGRIKQYF	TRBJ2-3	TRBV29-1
CASSPVRTSEQYF	TRBJ2-7	TRBV7-2
CASRQGTNEKLFF	TRBJ1-4	TRBV12-3/TRBV12-4
CAISEEGVSYNEQFF	TRBJ2-1	TRBV10-3
CSAPGQSSYEQYF	TRBJ2-7	TRBV20-1
CASSFRAETYGYTF	TRBJ1-2	TRBV12-3/TRBV12-4
CASSFRLAGDNEQFF	TRBJ2-1	TRBV7-2
CASSETVRGQRTSEQYF	TRBJ2-7	TRBV23-1
CASSLKSSGRVGDTQYF	TRBJ2-3	TRBV7-6
CSGQTGAPETQYF	TRBJ2-5	TRBV29-1
CASSSTGDSNQPQHF	TRBJ1-5	TRBV7-9
CASSFEIERGYTF	TRBJ1-2	TRBV19
CASSPGTQNQPQHF	TRBJ1-5	TRBV27
CASSLIAAAGAQYF	TRBJ2-5	TRBV7-6
CATSEPAGTGVTGELFF	TRBJ2-2	TRBV24-1
CASSLTGTTGEAFF	TRBJ1-1	TRBV12-3/TRBV12-4
CASSIERFSYEQYF	TRBJ2-7	TRBV7-8
CASRSWRDQDEKLFF	TRBJ1-4	TRBV19
CASSPSGSEDTQYF	TRBJ2-3	TRBV18
CASSLDRRQETQYF	TRBJ2-5	TRBV11-3
CASSQDLLYTDTQYF	TRBJ2-3	TRBV4-1
CASSLQVFYEQYF	TRBJ2-7	TRBV28
CASSLAGAYSNQPQHF	TRBJ1-5	TRBV12-3/TRBV12-4
CASTPLTIGLSTMGELFF	TRBJ2-2	TRBV19
CASSFEGPGYGYTF	TRBJ1-2	TRBV28
CAISESRSGYTF	TRBJ1-2	TRBV10-3
CAWRRQGGLSEAFF	TRBJ1-1	TRBV30
CASRSGPYEEKLFF	TRBJ1-4	TRBV7-6
CALQIAGGELFF	TRBJ2-2	TRBV10-2
CASSQSGPWETQYF	TRBJ2-5	TRBV4-1
CASMWKTEAFF	TRBJ1-1	TRBV19
CASSQLEGSTDTQYF	TRBJ2-3	TRBV7-4
CASIPGQNTEAFF	TRBJ1-1	TRBV19
CSAWETETNEQFF	TRBJ2-1	TRBV20-1
CASSPQRANTGELFF	TRBJ2-2	TRBV3-1
CASSFRTKGSEAFF	TRBJ1-1	TRBV7-2
CASTSPGYLNTEAFF	TRBJ1-1	TRBV28
CASSLFRGTLYGYTF	TRBJ1-2	TRBV12-3/TRBV12-4
CASSPLPGTSENYEQYF	TRBJ2-7	TRBV7-8